This note documents a single T cell receptor beta chain sequence. The antigen remains undetermined. A J-beta primer mix and a sample-barcoded 5' primer were used in a second PCR of roughly 7 to 12 cycles. Each TCR beta cDNA got a 12-nucleotide random molecular identifier. MiXCR, applied by TCRdb to the 5' RACE reads, yields one record per CDR3 protein. The table shows around 1,000,000 distinct CDR3 sequences, with 30% to 40% occurring only once. The data were obtained in a study of blood T cells in healthy people across ages. Findings and caveats of the study: Significant beta diversity loss was already apparent by age around 36, declining roughly linearly. When one million T cells were used, diversity estimates were thought to be underestimates.

Germline V lookup: CDR1 LNHNV, CDR2 YYDKDF (reference sequence). The ends were cut back, 5 bases at V and 2 bases at J, with 12 bases in the middle. This CDR3 comprises 15 residues. Every sample yielded at least 6.5 million isolated PBMCs. The material sequenced was blood. The chain couples TRBV15 to TRBJ1-4; D may be TRBD1 (5 bases). This TCR was sampled from a man younger than 35 in good health. CDR3 region: CATSGLGDTNEKLFF. The CDR3 bases are TGTGCCACCAGCGGCCTGGGGGATACTAATGAAAAACTGTTTTTT.